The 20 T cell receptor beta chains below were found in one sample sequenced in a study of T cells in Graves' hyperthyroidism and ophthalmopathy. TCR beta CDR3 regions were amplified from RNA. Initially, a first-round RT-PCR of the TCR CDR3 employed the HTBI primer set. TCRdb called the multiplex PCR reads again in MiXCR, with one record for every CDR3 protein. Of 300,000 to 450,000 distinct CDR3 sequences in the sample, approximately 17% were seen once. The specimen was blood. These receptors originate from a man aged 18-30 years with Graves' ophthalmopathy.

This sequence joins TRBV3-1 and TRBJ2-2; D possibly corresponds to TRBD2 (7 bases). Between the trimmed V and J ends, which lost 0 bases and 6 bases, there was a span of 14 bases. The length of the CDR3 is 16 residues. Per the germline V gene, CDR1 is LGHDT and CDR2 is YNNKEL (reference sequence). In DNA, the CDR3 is TGTGCCAGCAGCCAAGACGGAGGGGGGGCGGCCGGGGAGCTGTTTTTT. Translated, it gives CASSQDGGGAAGELFF.

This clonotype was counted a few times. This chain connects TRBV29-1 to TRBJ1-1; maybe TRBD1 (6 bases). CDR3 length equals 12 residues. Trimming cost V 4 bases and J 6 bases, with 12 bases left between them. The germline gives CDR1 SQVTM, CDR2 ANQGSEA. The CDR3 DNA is TGCAGCGTTGGAGAGGGGGTCCCTGAAGCTTTCTTT. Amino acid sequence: CSVGEGVPEAFF.

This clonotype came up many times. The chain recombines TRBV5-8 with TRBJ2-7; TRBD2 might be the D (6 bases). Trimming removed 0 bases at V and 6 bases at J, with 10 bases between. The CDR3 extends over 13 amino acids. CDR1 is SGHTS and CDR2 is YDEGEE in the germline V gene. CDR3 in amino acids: CASSLVGEAEQYF. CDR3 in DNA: TGTGCCAGCAGCTTGGTGGGGGAGGCCGAGCAGTACTTC.

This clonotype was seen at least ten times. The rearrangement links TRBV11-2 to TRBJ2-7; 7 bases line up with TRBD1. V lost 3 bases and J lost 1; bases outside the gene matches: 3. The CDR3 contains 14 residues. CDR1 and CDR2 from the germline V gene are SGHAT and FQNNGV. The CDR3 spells CASSLGTDSYEQYF. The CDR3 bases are TGTGCCAGCAGCTTGGGGACAGATTCCTACGAGCAGTACTTC.

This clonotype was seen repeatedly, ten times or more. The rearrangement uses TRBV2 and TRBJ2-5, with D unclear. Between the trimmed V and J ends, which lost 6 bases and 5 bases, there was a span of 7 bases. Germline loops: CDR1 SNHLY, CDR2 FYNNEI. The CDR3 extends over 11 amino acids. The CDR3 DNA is TGTGCCAGCAGCGGCGTTGAGACCCAGTACTTC. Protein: CASSGVETQYF.

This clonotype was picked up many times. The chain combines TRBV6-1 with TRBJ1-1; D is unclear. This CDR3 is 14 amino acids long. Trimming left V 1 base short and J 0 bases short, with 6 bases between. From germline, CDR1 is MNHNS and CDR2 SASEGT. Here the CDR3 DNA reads TGTGCCAGCAGTGAAGGACCGCTGAACACTGAAGCTTTCTTT. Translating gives CASSEGPLNTEAFF.

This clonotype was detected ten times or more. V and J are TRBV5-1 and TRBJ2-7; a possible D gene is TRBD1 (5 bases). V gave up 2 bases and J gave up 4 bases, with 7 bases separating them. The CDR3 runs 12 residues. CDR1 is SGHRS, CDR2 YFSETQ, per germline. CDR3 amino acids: CASSFDRYEQYF. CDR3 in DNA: TGCGCCAGCAGCTTCGACAGATACGAGCAGTACTTC.

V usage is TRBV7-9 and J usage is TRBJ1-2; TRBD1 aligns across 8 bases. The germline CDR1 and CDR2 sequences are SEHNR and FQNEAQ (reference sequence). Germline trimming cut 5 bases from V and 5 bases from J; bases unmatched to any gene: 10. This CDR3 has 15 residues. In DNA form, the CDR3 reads TGTGCCAGCAGCGGCCAGGGGGCCGGGTTTTATGGCTACACCTTC. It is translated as CASSGQGAGFYGYTF.

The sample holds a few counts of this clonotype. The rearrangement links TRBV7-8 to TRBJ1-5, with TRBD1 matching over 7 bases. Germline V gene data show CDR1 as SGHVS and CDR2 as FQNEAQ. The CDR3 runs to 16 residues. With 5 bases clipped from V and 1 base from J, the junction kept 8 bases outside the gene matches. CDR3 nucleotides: TGTGCCAGCAGCCTGGGGGGACAGAGAAGCAATCAGCCCCAGCATTTT. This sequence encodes CASSLGGQRSNQPQHF.

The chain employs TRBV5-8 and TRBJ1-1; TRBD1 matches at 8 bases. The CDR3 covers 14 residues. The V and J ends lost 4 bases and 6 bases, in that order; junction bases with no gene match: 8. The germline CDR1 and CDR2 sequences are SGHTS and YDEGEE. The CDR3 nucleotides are TGTGCCAGCAGCCCAGGGGGCGTTAGCGCTGAAGCTTTCTTT. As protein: CASSPGGVSAEAFF.

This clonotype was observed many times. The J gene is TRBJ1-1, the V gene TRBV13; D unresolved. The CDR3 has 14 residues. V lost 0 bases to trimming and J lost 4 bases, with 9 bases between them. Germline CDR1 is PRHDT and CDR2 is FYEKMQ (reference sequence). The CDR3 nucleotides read TGTGCCAGCAGCTTAGGGACACCGGGCACTGAAGCTTTCTTT. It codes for CASSLGTPGTEAFF.

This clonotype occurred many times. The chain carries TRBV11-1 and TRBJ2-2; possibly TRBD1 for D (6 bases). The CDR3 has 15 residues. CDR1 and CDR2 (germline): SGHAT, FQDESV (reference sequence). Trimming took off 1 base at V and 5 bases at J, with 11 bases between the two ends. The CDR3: CASSLVQGGTGELFF. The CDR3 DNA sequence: TGTGCCAGCAGCTTAGTACAGGGCGGGACCGGGGAGCTGTTTTTT.

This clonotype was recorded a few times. The CDR3 is CASSSNQGRGNGYTF. The CDR3 region has the DNA TGTGCCAGCAGTTCGAATCAGGGCAGGGGGAACGGCTACACCTTC. The chain links TRBV28 to TRBJ1-2; 7 bases map to TRBD1. Unmatched junction bases numbered 13, after V lost 4 bases and J lost 8 bases. This CDR3 spans 15 amino acids. Germline values: CDR1 MDHEN, CDR2 SYDVKM.

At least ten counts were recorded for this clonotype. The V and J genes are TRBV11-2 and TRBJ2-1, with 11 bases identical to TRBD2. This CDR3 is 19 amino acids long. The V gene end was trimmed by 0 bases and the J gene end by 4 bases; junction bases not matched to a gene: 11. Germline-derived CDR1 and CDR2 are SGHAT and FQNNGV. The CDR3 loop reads CASSLDLTSGASLYNEQFF. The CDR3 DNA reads TGTGCCAGCAGCTTAGATCTGACTAGCGGGGCAAGCCTTTACAATGAGCAGTTCTTC.

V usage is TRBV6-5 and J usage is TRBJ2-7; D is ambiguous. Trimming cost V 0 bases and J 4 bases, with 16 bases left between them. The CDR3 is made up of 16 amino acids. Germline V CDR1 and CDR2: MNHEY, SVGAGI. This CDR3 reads CASSYSALGARYEQYF. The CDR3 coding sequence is TGTGCCAGCAGTTACTCCGCGTTGGGCGCACGATACGAGCAGTACTTC.

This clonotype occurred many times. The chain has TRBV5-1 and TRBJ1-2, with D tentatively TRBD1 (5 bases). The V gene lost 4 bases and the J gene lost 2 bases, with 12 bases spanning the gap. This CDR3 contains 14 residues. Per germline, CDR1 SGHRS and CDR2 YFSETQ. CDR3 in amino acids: CASSPGSQNYGYTF. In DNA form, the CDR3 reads TGCGCCAGCAGCCCAGGGTCTCAGAACTATGGCTACACCTTC.

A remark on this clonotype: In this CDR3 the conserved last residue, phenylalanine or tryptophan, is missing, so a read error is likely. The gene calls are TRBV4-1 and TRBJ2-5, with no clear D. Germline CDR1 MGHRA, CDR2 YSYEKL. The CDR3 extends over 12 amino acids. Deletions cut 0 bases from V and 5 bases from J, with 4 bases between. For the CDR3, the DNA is TGCGCCAGCAGCCAAGATTTCGAGACCCAGTACCTC. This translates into CASSQDFETQYL.

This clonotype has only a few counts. The CDR3 sequence is CASTLGGANTEAFF. In DNA form, the CDR3 reads TGTGCCAGCACCTTGGGGGGGGCGAACACTGAAGCTTTCTTT. The chain carries TRBV6-1 and TRBJ1-1; D possibly corresponds to TRBD1 (6 bases). Germline-derived CDR1 and CDR2 are MNHNS and SASEGT. This CDR3 region has 14 residues. Trimming shortened V by 7 bases and J by 1 base, and 13 bases separated the two germline ends.

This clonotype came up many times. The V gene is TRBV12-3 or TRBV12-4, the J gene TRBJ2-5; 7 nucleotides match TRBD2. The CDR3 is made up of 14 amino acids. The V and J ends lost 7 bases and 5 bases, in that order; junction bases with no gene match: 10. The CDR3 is CASTDGLVGETQYF. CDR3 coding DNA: TGTGCCAGCACCGACGGACTAGTCGGTGAGACCCAGTACTTC.

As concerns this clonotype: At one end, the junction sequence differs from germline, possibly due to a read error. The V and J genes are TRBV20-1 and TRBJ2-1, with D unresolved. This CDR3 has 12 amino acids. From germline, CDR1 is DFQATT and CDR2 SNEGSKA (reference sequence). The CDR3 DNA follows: TGCGGTGCTAGAGGTTCCTTGGAAGAGCAGTTCTTC. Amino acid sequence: CGARGSLEEQFF.